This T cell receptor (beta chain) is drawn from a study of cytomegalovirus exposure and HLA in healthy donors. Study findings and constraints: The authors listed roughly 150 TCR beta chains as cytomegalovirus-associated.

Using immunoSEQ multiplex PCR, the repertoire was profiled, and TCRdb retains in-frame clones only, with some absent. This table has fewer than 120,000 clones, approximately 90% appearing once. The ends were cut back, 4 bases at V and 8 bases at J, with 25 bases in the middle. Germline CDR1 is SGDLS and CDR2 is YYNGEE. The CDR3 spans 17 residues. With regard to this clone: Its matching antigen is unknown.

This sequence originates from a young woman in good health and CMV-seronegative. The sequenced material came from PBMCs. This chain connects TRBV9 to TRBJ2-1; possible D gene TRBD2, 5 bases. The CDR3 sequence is CASSPRSFGIGVDEQFF. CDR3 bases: TGTGCCAGCAGCCCGAGGAGTTTCGGGATAGGTGTGGATGAGCAGTTCTTC.